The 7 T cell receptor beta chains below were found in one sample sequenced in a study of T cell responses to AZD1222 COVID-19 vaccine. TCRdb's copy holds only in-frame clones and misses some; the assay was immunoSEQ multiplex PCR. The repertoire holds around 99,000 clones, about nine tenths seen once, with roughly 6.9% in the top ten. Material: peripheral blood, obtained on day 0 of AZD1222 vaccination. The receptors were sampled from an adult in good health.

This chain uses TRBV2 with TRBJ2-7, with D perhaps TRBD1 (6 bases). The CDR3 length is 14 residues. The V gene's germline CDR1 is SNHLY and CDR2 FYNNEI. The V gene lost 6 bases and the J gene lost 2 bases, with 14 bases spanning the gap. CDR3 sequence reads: CASRFTGQTYEQYF. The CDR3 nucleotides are TGTGCCAGCAGGTTTACGGGACAAACCTACGAGCAGTACTTC. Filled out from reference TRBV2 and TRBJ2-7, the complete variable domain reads EPEVTQTPSHQVTQMGQEVILRCVPISNHLYFYWYRQILGQKVEFLVSFYNNEISEKSEIFDDQFSVERPDGSNFTLKIRSTKLEDSAMYFCASRFTGQTYEQYFGPGTRLTVT.

For the CDR3, the DNA is TGTGCCAGTAGTATGACGGGTAGCAATCAGCCCCAGCATTTT. It translates to CASSMTGSNQPQHF. The genes are TRBV19 and TRBJ1-5; D call uncertain. The ends were cut back, 3 bases at V and 0 bases at J, with 6 bases in the middle. The CDR3 spans 14 residues. Germline V gives CDR1 LNHDA, CDR2 SQIVND (reference sequence).

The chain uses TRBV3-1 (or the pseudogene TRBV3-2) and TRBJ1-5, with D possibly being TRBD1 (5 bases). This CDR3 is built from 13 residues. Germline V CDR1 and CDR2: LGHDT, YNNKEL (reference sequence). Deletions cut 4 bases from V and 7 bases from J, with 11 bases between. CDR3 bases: TGTGCCAGCAGCCCCTTCCAGGGACAGCCCCAGCATTTT. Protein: CASSPFQGQPQHF.

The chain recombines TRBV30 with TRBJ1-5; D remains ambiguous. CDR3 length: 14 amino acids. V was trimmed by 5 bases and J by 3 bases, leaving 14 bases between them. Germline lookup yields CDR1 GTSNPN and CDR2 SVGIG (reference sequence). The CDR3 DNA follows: TGTGCCTGGTCACCCGGACTGATCAATCAGCCCCAGCATTTT. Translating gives CAWSPGLINQPQHF.

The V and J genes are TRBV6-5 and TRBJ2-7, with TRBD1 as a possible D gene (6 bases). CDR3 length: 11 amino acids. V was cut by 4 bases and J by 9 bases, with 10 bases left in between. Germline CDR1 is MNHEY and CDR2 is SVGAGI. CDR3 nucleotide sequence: TGTGCCAGCAGTTTTGGACAGTGGCAGTACTTC. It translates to CASSFGQWQYF.

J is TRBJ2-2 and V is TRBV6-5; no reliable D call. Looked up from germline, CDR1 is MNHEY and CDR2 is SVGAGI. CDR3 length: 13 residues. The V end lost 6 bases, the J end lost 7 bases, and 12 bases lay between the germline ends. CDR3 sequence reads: CASRPRSNGELFF. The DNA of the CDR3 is TGTGCCAGCAGGCCTAGGTCCAACGGGGAGCTGTTTTTT.

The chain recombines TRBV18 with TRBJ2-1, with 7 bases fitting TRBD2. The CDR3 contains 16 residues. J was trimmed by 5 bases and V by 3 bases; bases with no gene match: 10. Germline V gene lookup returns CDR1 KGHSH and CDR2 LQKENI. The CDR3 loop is CASSPLGGLSNNEQFF. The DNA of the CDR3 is TGTGCCAGCTCACCCCTGGGGGGACTATCGAACAATGAGCAGTTCTTC.